This T cell receptor beta chain was captured by sequencing in a study of blood T cell repertoires in COVID-19. Across the whole study: Whether acute or convalescent, the COVID-19 samples came from the United States, Italy and Spain.

Cohort allocation depended upon clinical history that participants reported. The CDR3 has 14 amino acids. J gave up 6 bases and V 1 base, and 5 bases lay outside the gene matches. Germline V gene lookup returns CDR1 SGHNT and CDR2 YENEEA. As handled by the study authors: Cell counts per sample came from amplifying reference gene primers. The assay was immunoSEQ multiplex PCR, and TCRdb's table has in-frame clones only and misses some. D and trimming come from the DNA, and the V and J calls and clone size come from that table. The sample has approximately 470,000 clones, about 90% seen once. Sample: PBMCs or T cells enriched from blood (not recorded which). This TCR derives from a woman between 18 and 29 years old who had recovered from COVID-19. The chain employs TRBV11-3 and TRBJ2-5, with 7 bases matching TRBD1. CDR3 amino acids: CASSLGAGGKTQYF. The CDR3 DNA follows: TGTGCCAGCAGCTTAGGGGCAGGGGGAAAGACCCAGTACTTC.